The rows below give T cell receptor beta chains drawn from one sample of a study of cytomegalovirus exposure and HLA in healthy donors. Sequenced by immunoSEQ multiplex PCR; TCRdb stores in-frame clones only, minus some. Here the sample spans approximately 160,000 clones, around two thirds being singletons. Sequencing used PBMCs. Receptors originate from a man between 50 and 59 years old in good health and CMV-seronegative. The CDR3 runs from the conserved cysteine through the conserved F or W. Fields, in order: J gene, clone size, D gene, V gene, CDR3 length, CDR3 protein, CDR3 DNA. The D gene is left open where the match is weak. Size values are once, few and many counts, or a class for expanded clones, and some rows have none.

TRBJ2-1,-,-,TRBV6-1,13,CATLGRAYNEQFF,TGTGCCACTCTGGGCAGGGCCTACAATGAGCAGTTCTTC
TRBJ2-7,-,-,TRBV5-1,13,CASSPRQGDEQYF,TGCGCCAGCAGCCCAAGACAAGGGGACGAGCAGTACTTC
TRBJ2-3,-,-,TRBV7-2,15,CASSLGGGGADTQYF,TGTGCCAGCAGCTTAGGTGGCGGGGGCGCAGATACGCAGTATTTT
TRBJ1-4,-,TRBD1,TRBV4-1,15,CASSQPGQGQEKLFF,TGCGCCAGCAGCCAACCGGGACAGGGGCAGGAAAAACTGTTTTTT
TRBJ2-1,-,-,TRBV10-3,14,CAISEGLGADEQFF,TGTGCCATCAGTGAAGGGTTGGGGGCAGATGAGCAGTTCTTC
TRBJ1-1,-,TRBD1,TRBV7-2,15,CASSSQTGTNTEAFF,TGTGCCAGCAGCTCGCAGACAGGGACCAACACTGAAGCTTTCTTT
TRBJ2-2,-,TRBD1,TRBV15,15,CATHLTGDRTGELFF,TGTGCCACCCACCTTACAGGGGACAGGACCGGGGAGCTGTTTTTT
TRBJ2-7,-,TRBD1,TRBV5-3,16,CARTHSRDRTSGEQYF,TGTGCCAGAACCCACTCCAGGGACAGGACTTCGGGGGAGCAGTACTTC
TRBJ2-6,once,TRBD1,TRBV19,18,CASSIKGQGLSGANVLTF,TGTGCCAGTAGTATAAAGGGACAGGGACTCTCTGGGGCCAACGTCCTGACTTTC
TRBJ1-3,-,TRBD1,TRBV2,14,CASRGTAGGNTIYF,TGTGCCAGCAGGGGGACAGCGGGTGGAAACACCATATATTTT
TRBJ1-5,-,-,TRBV19,16,CASSTSRGRVGQPQHF,TGTGCCAGTAGTACGTCGCGGGGCAGAGTCGGTCAGCCCCAGCATTTT
TRBJ2-5,-,-,TRBV5-4,14,CASSHLQGKETQYF,TGTGCCAGCAGCCACCTGCAGGGGAAAGAGACCCAGTACTTC
TRBJ2-5,-,TRBD2,TRBV28,15,CASSPGLAGKETQYF,TGTGCCAGCAGTCCTGGACTAGCGGGGAAAGAGACCCAGTACTTC
TRBJ2-5,-,-,TRBV5-1,14,CASSLQGRQETQYF,TGCGCCAGCAGCTTGCAGGGAAGGCAAGAGACCCAGTACTTC
TRBJ2-7,once,-,TRBV9,18,CASSVAAGVMGIAVEQYF,TGTGCCAGCAGCGTAGCGGCAGGGGTGATGGGTATTGCGGTCGAGCAGTACTTC
TRBJ1-1,-,-,TRBV5-1,15,CASSLERVQDTEAFF,TGCGCCAGCAGCTTGGAAAGGGTACAGGACACTGAAGCTTTCTTT
TRBJ1-3,-,-,TRBV4-1,15,CASSPSGGLGNTIYF,TGTGCCAGCAGCCCTTCCGGGGGGCTAGGAAACACCATATATTTT
TRBJ1-1,-,-,TRBV5-1,15,CASSLVEGQRTEAFF,TGCGCCAGCAGCTTGGTGGAGGGTCAGAGGACTGAAGCTTTCTTT
TRBJ2-7,once,TRBD1,TRBV5-1,13,CASSRTGEYEQYF,TGCGCCAGCAGCCGGACAGGGGAGTACGAGCAGTACTTC
TRBJ1-1,few,-,TRBV5-4,13,CASSLGVLAEAFF,TGTGCCAGCAGCTTGGGAGTCCTGGCTGAAGCTTTCTTT
TRBJ2-7,few,-,TRBV7-6,15,CASSLAVGGSYEQYF,TGTGCCAGCAGCTTAGCGGTGGGGGGATCCTACGAGCAGTACTTC
TRBJ1-1,-,-,TRBV5-1,16,CASSLQDRSLNTEAFF,TGCGCCAGCAGCTTACAGGACAGATCATTGAACACTGAAGCTTTCTTT
TRBJ1-1,-,TRBD1,TRBV28,18,CASSFPPQLDREDTEAFF,TGTGCCAGCAGTTTCCCCCCTCAACTGGACAGGGAGGACACTGAAGCTTTCTTT
TRBJ1-1,-,-,TRBV2,14,CASSDRQMNTEAFF,TGTGCCAGCAGTGACAGGCAGATGAACACTGAAGCTTTCTTT
TRBJ2-6,many,TRBD2,TRBV5-5,17,CASSRTRLAAGANVLTF,TGTGCCAGCAGCCGCACGCGACTAGCTGCTGGGGCCAACGTCCTGACTTTC
TRBJ1-1,-,TRBD1,TRBV5-1,15,CASSQGRQGRTEAFF,TGCGCCAGCAGCCAAGGTAGACAGGGGAGGACTGAAGCTTTCTTT
TRBJ2-7,-,-,TRBV6-5,12,CASSCLKTSRDF,TGTGCCAGCAGTTGCCTGAAGACTAGTAGGGACTTC
TRBJ2-7,-,TRBD1,TRBV4-1,15,CASSRGSGGSYEQYF,TGCGCCAGCAGCCGCGGGTCAGGGGGCTCCTACGAGCAGTACTTC
TRBJ1-2,-,-,TRBV6-4,9,CASTGGYTF,TGTGCCAGCACGGGTGGCTACACCTTC
TRBJ2-3,-,-,TRBV5-1,14,CASSPGTPGDTQYF,TGCGCCAGCAGCCCCGGGACTCCGGGGGATACGCAGTATTTT
TRBJ2-7,-,-,TRBV18,15,CASSMNRDNNYEQYF,TGTGCCAGCTCCATGAACCGGGACAACAACTACGAGCAGTACTTC
TRBJ1-1,-,-,TRBV2,14,CASSEATRRTEAFF,TGTGCCAGCAGTGAAGCCACTAGGCGCACTGAAGCTTTCTTT
TRBJ2-1,-,TRBD2,TRBV4-1,15,CASSQGTSGGYEQFF,TGCGCCAGCAGCCAAGGGACTAGCGGGGGTTATGAGCAGTTCTTC
TRBJ2-5,-,-,TRBV7-2,15,CASSLGLALGETQYF,TGTGCCAGCAGCTTAGGTCTAGCGTTAGGAGAGACCCAGTACTTC
TRBJ2-7,-,TRBD1,TRBV7-9,16,CASSPVIGQGPREQYF,TGTGCCAGCAGCCCCGTGATAGGACAGGGGCCAAGGGAGCAGTACTTC
TRBJ2-7,-,TRBD1,TRBV7-6,14,CASSSLDRIYEQYF,TGTGCCAGCAGCTCCCTGGACAGGATCTACGAGCAGTACTTC
TRBJ1-6,-,-,TRBV5-1,15,CASSPWTATNTLLHF,TGCGCCAGCAGCCCGTGGACTGCCACTAATACACTCCTCCACTTT
TRBJ2-3,-,-,TRBV5-1,15,CASSPDMRTAGTQYF,TGCGCCAGCAGCCCCGACATGCGGACCGCGGGTACGCAGTATTTT
TRBJ1-5,few,-,TRBV28,16,CASSPNSYYRDQPQHF,TGTGCCAGCAGCCCGAACTCCTACTACAGGGATCAGCCCCAGCATTTT
TRBJ2-5,-,-,TRBV5-8,15,CASSLVGAPQETQYF,TGTGCCAGCAGCTTGGTCGGAGCGCCTCAAGAGACCCAGTACTTC
TRBJ1-6,-,-,TRBV6-1,14,CASSERDQNSPLHF,TGTGCCAGCAGTGAACGGGATCAGAATTCACCCCTCCACTTT
TRBJ1-6,-,TRBD1,TRBV27,14,CASRNRDRYSPLHF,TGTGCCAGCAGAAACCGGGACAGATATTCACCCCTCCACTTT
TRBJ2-1,-,TRBD1,TRBV6-4,15,CASSDPRQGGNEQFF,TGTGCCAGCAGTGACCCTAGACAGGGGGGGAATGAGCAGTTCTTC
TRBJ2-1,-,TRBD2,TRBV7-8,16,CASSLGAGDSYNEQFF,TGTGCCAGCAGCTTAGGAGCGGGGGACTCCTACAATGAGCAGTTCTTC
TRBJ2-7,-,TRBD1,TRBV18,16,CASTSPGTGSSYEQYF,TGTGCCAGCACGTCGCCCGGGACAGGGAGCTCCTACGAGCAGTACTTC
TRBJ1-2,few,TRBD1,TRBV6-6,14,CASSLQGARNGYTF,TGTGCCAGCAGTCTACAGGGGGCCCGGAATGGCTACACCTTC
TRBJ2-1,-,TRBD2,TRBV13,15,CASSLAGLAGNEQFF,TGTGCCAGCAGCTTAGCCGGGCTAGCGGGGAATGAGCAGTTCTTC
TRBJ2-3,once,TRBD1,TRBV18,20,CASSPLLLQGARTSTDTQYF,TGTGCCAGCTCACCACTCCTTTTACAGGGGGCGCGAACTAGCACAGATACGCAGTATTTT
TRBJ1-2,-,-,TRBV15,13,CATSRDHGDGYTF,TGTGCCACCAGCAGAGATCACGGGGATGGCTACACCTTC
TRBJ2-7,-,TRBD2,TRBV19,15,CASSSSRGGGDEQYF,TGTGCCAGTAGCTCCTCGCGGGGGGGCGGCGACGAGCAGTACTTC
TRBJ2-2,-,-,TRBV6-5,13,CASRSRYTGELFF,TGTGCCAGCAGGTCCAGATACACCGGGGAGCTGTTTTTT
TRBJ2-5,-,-,TRBV2,14,CASSEDRVQETQYF,TGTGCCAGCAGTGAGGATCGGGTACAAGAGACCCAGTACTTC
TRBJ2-3,-,TRBD1,TRBV14,16,CASSQGQGLVMGTQYF,TGTGCCAGCAGCCAAGGACAGGGCTTAGTTATGGGTACGCAGTATTTT
TRBJ1-6,once,-,TRBV5-1,16,CASSPMGAGNNSPLHF,TGCGCCAGCAGCCCTATGGGGGCCGGTAATAATTCACCCCTCCACTTT
TRBJ1-1,-,-,TRBV6-6,13,CASSKTVNTEAFF,TGTGCCAGCAGTAAGACAGTGAACACTGAAGCTTTCTTT
TRBJ1-5,few,-,TRBV28,16,CASSSSRSSKEGAQHF,TGTGCCAGCAGTTCCAGCCGGTCGTCAAAAGAGGGGGCCCAGCATTTT
TRBJ2-2,-,-,TRBV9,14,CASRNSGSTGELFF,TGTGCCAGCAGGAACTCAGGGTCCACCGGGGAGCTGTTTTTT
TRBJ1-2,few,-,TRBV5-4,13,CASSTNSDYGYTF,TGTGCCAGCAGCACCAACAGTGACTATGGCTACACCTTC
TRBJ1-2,few,TRBD1,TRBV5-1,15,CASSRGTGDNYGYTF,TGCGCCAGCAGCAGGGGGACAGGGGATAACTATGGCTACACCTTC
TRBJ2-2,once,TRBD1,TRBV5-1,17,CASSLDPRQGQSGELFF,TGCGCCAGCAGCTTGGACCCCCGACAGGGGCAGAGCGGGGAGCTGTTTTTT